Listed below are T cell receptor beta chains from one sample, sequenced in a study of Ad26.COV2.S vaccination and SARS-CoV-2 variants. The protocol was immunoSEQ multiplex PCR, while the TCRdb copy is restricted to in-frame clones and leaves out a portion. This sample has 360,000 or so clones, with 75% to 90% found just once. The specimen was peripheral blood, collected in a trial of Ad26.COV2.S vaccine versus placebo. The source of these receptors is a person aged 18-60 years who received the Ad26.COV2.S COVID-19 vaccine or a placebo. Each CDR3 is given with its conserved first and last residue. The D gene is left open where the match is weak. Clone size is shown for a subset of rows, as once, few, many or a class of expanded clone.

d_call clone_size j_call v_call cdr3_nt cdr3_aa
. . TRBJ2-5 TRBV7-3 TGTGCCAGCAGATTAAACCCGGACAGCCAAGAGACCCAGTACTTC CASRLNPDSQETQYF
TRBD1 . TRBJ1-1 TRBV3-1/TRBV3-2 TGTGCCAGCAGCCAGGGACAGTACACTGAAGCTTTCTTT CASSQGQYTEAFF
. . TRBJ2-7 TRBV6-5 TGTGCCGGAGGGCCCAGCTCCTACGAGCAGTACTTC CAGGPSSYEQYF
TRBD2 . TRBJ2-7 TRBV30 TGTGCCTGGGACCTGACTAGCGGGGGGGAGCAGTACTTC CAWDLTSGGEQYF
. . TRBJ2-2 TRBV19 TGTGCCAGTAGTATGGGCGGGGCTAGCGTAGAGCTGTTTTTT CASSMGGASVELFF
TRBD2 . TRBJ2-4 TRBV6-4 TGTGCCAGCAGTGGGGAGGGCAGGGCCAAAAACATTCAGTACTTC CASSGEGRAKNIQYF
. . TRBJ2-7 TRBV6-5 TGTGCCAGCAGTTACTCGGGGGGGCAGGCGTCCTACGAGCAGTACTTC CASSYSGGQASYEQYF
TRBD2 . TRBJ2-1 TRBV7-9 TGTGCCAGCAGCTTTGCCGGGACTAGCTACGTAGAGCAGTTCTTC CASSFAGTSYVEQFF
. . TRBJ2-7 TRBV11-3 TGTGCCAGCAGCTGGAAGCGACTAATCGACGAGCAGTACTTC CASSWKRLIDEQYF
TRBD1 . TRBJ2-1 TRBV6-5 TGTGCCAGCAGCCACGGGACAGGGGGCTACAATGAGCAGTTCTTC CASSHGTGGYNEQFF
. . TRBJ1-4 TRBV28 TGTGCCAGCACCCCGATTGGACGGGGTGACGAAAAACTGTTTTTT CASTPIGRGDEKLFF
. . TRBJ2-3 TRBV4-3 TGCGCCAGCAGCCAAGCCGGGGAAGCTAGCACAGATACGCAGTATTTT CASSQAGEASTDTQYF
. . TRBJ2-3 TRBV4-1 TGCGCCAGCAGCCACAGGCGAAGCAGCACAGATACGCAGTATTTT CASSHRRSSTDTQYF
TRBD1 few TRBJ1-6 TRBV5-1 TGCGCCAGCAGCATAGGACAGGGGGCCTCGAATAATTCACCCCTCCACTTT CASSIGQGASNNSPLHF
TRBD1 . TRBJ2-7 TRBV5-4 TGTGCCAGCAGAAGGGACAGCACCTACGAGCAGTACTTC CASRRDSTYEQYF
. . TRBJ2-3 TRBV29-1 TGCAGCGTTGGGAAAGGGGCGGATACGCAGTATTTT CSVGKGADTQYF
. . TRBJ2-3 TRBV28 TGTGCCAGCAGTTTATTCTTAGAAGTGGCAGATACGCAGTATTTT CASSLFLEVADTQYF
TRBD2 . TRBJ2-1 TRBV7-2 TGTGCCAGCAGCCACCAGGAGAAGCGGGGTAGGTGGGCGAATGAGCAGTTCTTC CASSHQEKRGRWANEQFF
. . TRBJ1-5 TRBV27 TGTGCCAGCAGTTTTGGACAGAATCAGCCCCAGCATTTT CASSFGQNQPQHF
TRBD1 . TRBJ2-1 TRBV19 TGTGCCAGTAGTATCACAGGGGGCCGGAATGAGCAGTTCTTC CASSITGGRNEQFF
. . TRBJ1-5 TRBV2 TGTGCCAGCAGTTGGCAACCCACTAGCAATCAGCCCCAGCATTTT CASSWQPTSNQPQHF
. . TRBJ1-1 TRBV10-3 TGTGCCACCAAAGACGAGCGGAACACTGAAGCTTTCTTT CATKDERNTEAFF
TRBD1 . TRBJ1-4 TRBV19 TGTGCCAGTAGCACAGGGGAAGCAACTAATGAAAAACTGTTTTTT CASSTGEATNEKLFF
TRBD2 . TRBJ2-1 TRBV6-5 TGTGCCAGCAGCCTCGGGAGGAGGGCCCACAATGAGCAGTTCTTC CASSLGRRAHNEQFF
. . TRBJ2-4 TRBV9 TGTGCCAGCAGCTCACGACTATGGGAAAACATTCAGTACTTC CASSSRLWENIQYF
TRBD2 once TRBJ2-3 TRBV5-1 TGCGCCAGCAGGCAAGGACTAGCGGCCCTCACAGATACGCAGTATTTT CASRQGLAALTDTQYF
. . TRBJ2-1 TRBV28 TGTGCCAGCAGTTTATCCTCCCTACGGAGCTCCTACAATGAGCAGTTCTTC CASSLSSLRSSYNEQFF
. . TRBJ2-3 TRBV4-3 TGCGCCAGCAGCCAACGGTTCATGGATACGCAGTATTTT CASSQRFMDTQYF